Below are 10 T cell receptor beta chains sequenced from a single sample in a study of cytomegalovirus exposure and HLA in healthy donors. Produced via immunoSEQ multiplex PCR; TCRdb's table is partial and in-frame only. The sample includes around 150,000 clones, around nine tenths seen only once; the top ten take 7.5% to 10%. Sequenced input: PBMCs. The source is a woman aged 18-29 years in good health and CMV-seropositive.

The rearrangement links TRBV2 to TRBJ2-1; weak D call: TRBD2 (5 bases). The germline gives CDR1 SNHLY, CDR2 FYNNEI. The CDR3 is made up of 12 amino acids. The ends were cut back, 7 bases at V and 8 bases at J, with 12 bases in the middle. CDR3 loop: CASIPGGDEQFF. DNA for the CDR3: TGTGCCAGCATTCCAGGAGGCGATGAGCAGTTCTTC. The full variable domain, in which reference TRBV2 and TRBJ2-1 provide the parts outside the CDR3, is EPEVTQTPSHQVTQMGQEVILRCVPISNHLYFYWYRQILGQKVEFLVSFYNNEISEKSEIFDDQFSVERPDGSNFTLKIRSTKLEDSAMYFCASIPGGDEQFFGPGTRLTVL.

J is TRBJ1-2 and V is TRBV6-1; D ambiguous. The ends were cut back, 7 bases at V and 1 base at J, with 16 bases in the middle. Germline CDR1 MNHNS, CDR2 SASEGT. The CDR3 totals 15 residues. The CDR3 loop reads CASNFYRTLNYGYTF. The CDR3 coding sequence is TGTGCCAGCAATTTCTATCGAACTCTTAACTATGGCTACACCTTC.

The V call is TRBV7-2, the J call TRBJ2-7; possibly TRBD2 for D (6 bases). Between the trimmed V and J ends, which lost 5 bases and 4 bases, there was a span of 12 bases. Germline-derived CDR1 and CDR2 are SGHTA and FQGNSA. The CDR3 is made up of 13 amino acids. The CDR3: CASSPFRGYEQYF. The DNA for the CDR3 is TGTGCCAGCAGCCCCTTTCGGGGGTACGAGCAGTACTTC.

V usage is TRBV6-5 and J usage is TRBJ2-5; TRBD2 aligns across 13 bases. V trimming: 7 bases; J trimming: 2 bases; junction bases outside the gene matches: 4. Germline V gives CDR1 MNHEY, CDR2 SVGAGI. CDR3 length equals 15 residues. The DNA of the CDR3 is TGTGCCAGCAAGACTAGCGGGGGGACGCAAGAGACCCAGTACTTC. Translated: CASKTSGGTQETQYF.

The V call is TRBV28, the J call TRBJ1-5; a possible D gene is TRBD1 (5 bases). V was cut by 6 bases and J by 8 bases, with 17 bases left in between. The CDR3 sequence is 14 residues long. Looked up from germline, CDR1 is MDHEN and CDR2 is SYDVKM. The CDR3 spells CASSSTRDFKPQHF. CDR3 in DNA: TGTGCCAGCAGCAGCACCAGGGATTTCAAGCCCCAGCATTTT.

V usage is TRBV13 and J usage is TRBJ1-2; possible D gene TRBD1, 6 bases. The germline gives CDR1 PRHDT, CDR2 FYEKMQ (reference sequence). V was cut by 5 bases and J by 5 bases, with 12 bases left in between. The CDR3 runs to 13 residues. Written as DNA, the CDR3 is TGTGCCAGCAGCCAAGACAGGTGGTATGGCTACACCTTC. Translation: CASSQDRWYGYTF.

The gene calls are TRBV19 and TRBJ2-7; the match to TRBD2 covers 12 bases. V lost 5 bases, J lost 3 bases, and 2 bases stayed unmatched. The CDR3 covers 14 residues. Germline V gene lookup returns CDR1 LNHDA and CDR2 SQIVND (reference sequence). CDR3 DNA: TGTGCCAGTAGTGTACTAGCGGGGGGCTACGAGCAGTACTTC. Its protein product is CASSVLAGGYEQYF.

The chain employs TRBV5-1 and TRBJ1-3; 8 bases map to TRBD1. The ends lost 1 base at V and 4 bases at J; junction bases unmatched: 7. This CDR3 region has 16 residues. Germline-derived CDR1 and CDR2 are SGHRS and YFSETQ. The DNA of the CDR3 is TGCGCCAGCAGCTTGCCGCAGGGGGCGCAGGGAAACACCATATATTTT. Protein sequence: CASSLPQGAQGNTIYF.

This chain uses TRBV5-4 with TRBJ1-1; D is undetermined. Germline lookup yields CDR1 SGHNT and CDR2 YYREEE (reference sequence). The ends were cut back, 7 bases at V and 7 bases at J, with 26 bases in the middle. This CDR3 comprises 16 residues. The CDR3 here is CASHRSGARRGGEAFF. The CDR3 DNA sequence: TGTGCCAGCCACCGTAGCGGCGCCCGTCGGGGAGGTGAAGCTTTCTTT. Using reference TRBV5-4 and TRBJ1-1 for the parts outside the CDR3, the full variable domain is ETGVTQSPTHLIKTRGQQVTLRCSSQSGHNTVSWYQQALGQGPQFIFQYYREEENGRGNFPPRFSGLQFPNYSSELNVNALELDDSALYLCASHRSGARRGGEAFFGQGTRLTVV.

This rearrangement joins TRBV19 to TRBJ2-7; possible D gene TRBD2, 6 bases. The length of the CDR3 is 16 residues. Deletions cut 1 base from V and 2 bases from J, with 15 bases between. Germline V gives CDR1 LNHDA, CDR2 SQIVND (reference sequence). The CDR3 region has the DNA TGTGCCAGTAGTATAGGGGCGGGGTCCCTAACCTACGAGCAGTACTTC. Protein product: CASSIGAGSLTYEQYF.